This T cell receptor beta chain is drawn from a study of blood T cell repertoires in COVID-19. The overall study: T cells, B-cell-depleted T cells, or PBMCs provided the cDNA or gDNA that served as material.

Germline V gene data show CDR1 as SGHRS and CDR2 as YFSETQ. V was clipped by 2 bases and J by 7 bases; unmatched bases: 3. The CDR3 has 14 amino acids. This table comes from immunoSEQ multiplex PCR, and its TCRdb copy is limited to in-frame clones, with some not included. The sample lists 200,000 to 250,000 clones; roughly 90% were seen once. The TCR was taken from a woman aged 55-70 years with acute or convalescent COVID-19. The genes are TRBV5-1 and TRBJ1-6, with TRBD1 matching 7 bases. Sequencing was carried out using peripheral blood. The CDR3 bases are TGCGCCAGCAGCTTCACAGGGGTGAATTCACCCCTCCACTTT. Protein sequence: CASSFTGVNSPLHF.